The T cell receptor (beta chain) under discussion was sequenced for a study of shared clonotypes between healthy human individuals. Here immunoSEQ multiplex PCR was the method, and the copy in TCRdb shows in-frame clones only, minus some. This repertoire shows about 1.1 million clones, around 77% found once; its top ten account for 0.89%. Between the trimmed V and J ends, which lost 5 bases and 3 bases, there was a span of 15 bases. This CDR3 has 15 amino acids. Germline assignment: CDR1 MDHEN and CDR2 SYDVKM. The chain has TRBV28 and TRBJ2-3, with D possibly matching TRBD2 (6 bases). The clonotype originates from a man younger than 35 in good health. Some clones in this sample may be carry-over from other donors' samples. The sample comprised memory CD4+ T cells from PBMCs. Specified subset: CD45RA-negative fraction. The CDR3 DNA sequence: TGTGCCAGCAGTGCGATGGCGGGGCAAACAGATACGCAGTATTTT. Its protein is CASSAMAGQTDTQYF.